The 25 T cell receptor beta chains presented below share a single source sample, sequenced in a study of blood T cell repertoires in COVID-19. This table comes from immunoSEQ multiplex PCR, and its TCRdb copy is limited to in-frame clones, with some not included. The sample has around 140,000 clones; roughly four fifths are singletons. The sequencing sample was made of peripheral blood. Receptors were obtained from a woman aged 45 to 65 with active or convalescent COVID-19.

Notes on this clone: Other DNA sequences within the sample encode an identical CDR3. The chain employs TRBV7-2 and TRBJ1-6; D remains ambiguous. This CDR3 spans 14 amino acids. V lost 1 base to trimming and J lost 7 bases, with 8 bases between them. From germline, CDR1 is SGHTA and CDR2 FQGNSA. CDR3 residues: CASSLGPGNSPLHF. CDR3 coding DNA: TGTGCCAGCAGCTTAGGGCCGGGAAATTCACCCCTCCACTTT.

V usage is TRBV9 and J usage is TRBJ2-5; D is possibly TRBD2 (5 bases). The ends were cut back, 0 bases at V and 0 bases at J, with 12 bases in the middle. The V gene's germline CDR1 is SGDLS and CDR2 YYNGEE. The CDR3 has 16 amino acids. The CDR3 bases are TGTGCCAGCAGCGTAGGGGCTACTAGGGACCAAGAGACCCAGTACTTC. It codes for CASSVGATRDQETQYF.

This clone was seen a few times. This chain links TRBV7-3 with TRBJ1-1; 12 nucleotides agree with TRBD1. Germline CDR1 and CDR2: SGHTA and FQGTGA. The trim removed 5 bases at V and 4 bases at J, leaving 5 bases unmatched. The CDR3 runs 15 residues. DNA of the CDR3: TGTGCCAGCAGCAGAGGGGACAGGGGGCTCACTGAAGCTTTCTTT. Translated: CASSRGDRGLTEAFF.

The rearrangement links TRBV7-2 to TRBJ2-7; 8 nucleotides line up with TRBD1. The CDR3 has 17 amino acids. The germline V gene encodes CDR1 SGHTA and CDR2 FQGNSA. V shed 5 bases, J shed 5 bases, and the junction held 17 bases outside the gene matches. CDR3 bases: TGTGCCAGCAGCCCGGGGACTGGGACAGGCTCTCCTAACGAGCAGTACTTC. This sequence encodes CASSPGTGTGSPNEQYF.

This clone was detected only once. The CDR3 protein is CASSQTASGANVLTF. CDR3 bases: TGTGCCAGCAGCCAAACAGCCTCTGGGGCCAACGTCCTGACTTTC. The chain combines TRBV3-1 (or the pseudogene TRBV3-2) with TRBJ2-6; no clear D gene. V lost 2 bases and J 0 bases, leaving 5 bases between the germline ends. The CDR3 is 15 amino acids. CDR1 LGHDT and CDR2 YNNKEL come from the germline V gene (reference sequence).

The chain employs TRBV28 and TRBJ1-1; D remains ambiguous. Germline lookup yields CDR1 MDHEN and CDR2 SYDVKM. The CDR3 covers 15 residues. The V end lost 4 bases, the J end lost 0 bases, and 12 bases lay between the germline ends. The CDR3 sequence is CASSYPPPVNTEAFF. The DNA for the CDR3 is TGTGCCAGCAGTTATCCGCCTCCGGTGAACACTGAAGCTTTCTTT.

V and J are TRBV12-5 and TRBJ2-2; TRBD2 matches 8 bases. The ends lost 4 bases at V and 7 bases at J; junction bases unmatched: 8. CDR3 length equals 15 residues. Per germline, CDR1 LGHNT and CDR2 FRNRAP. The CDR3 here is CASGSSGLVDGELFF. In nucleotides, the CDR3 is TGTGCTAGTGGTTCCTCGGGACTAGTGGACGGGGAGCTGTTTTTT.

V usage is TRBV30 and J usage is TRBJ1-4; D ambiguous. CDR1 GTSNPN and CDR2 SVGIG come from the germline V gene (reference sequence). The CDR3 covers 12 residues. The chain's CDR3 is CAFDTTVLKLFF. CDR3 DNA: TGTGCTTTCGACACCACCGTTTTGAAACTGTTTTTT.

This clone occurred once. CDR3 sequence (DNA): TGTGCCAGCAGCGTAGGGTGGGCAGGGAGCACAGATACGCAGTATTTT. Encoded protein: CASSVGWAGSTDTQYF. The chain carries TRBV11-2 and TRBJ2-3, with a weak D call TRBD1 (5 bases). V was trimmed by 5 bases and J by 0 bases, leaving 15 bases between them. Germline CDR1 reads SGHAT; CDR2 reads FQNNGV. CDR3 length equals 16 residues.

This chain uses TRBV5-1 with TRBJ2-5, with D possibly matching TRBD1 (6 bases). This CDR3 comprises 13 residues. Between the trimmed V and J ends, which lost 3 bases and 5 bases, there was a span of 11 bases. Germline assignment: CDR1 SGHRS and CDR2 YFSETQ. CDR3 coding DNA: TGCGCCAGCAGCTCGGACAGTTTTGAGACCCAGTACTTC. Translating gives CASSSDSFETQYF.

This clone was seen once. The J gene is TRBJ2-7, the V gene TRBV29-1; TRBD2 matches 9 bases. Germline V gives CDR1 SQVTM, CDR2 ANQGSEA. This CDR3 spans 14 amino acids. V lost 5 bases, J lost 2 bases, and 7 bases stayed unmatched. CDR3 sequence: CSVQSRGGTYEQYF. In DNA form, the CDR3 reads TGCAGCGTTCAATCGCGGGGGGGAACCTACGAGCAGTACTTC.

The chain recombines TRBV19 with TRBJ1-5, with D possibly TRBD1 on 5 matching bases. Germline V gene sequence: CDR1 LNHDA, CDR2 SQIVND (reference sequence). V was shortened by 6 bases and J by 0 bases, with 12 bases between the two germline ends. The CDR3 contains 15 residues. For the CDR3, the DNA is TGTGCCAGTAGGATGGAGGGGCCTAGCAATCAGCCCCAGCATTTT. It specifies CASRMEGPSNQPQHF.

This CDR3 reads CASSQDRPGTGFNYGYTF. In DNA form, the CDR3 reads TGTGCCAGCAGCCAAGATCGACCCGGGACAGGCTTTAACTATGGCTACACCTTC. The chain combines TRBV3-1 (or the pseudogene TRBV3-2) with TRBJ1-2; 8 bases map to TRBD1. Looked up from germline, CDR1 is LGHDT and CDR2 is YNNKEL (reference sequence). V shed 0 bases and J 1 base; nucleotides not matched to a gene: 10. This CDR3 has 18 amino acids.

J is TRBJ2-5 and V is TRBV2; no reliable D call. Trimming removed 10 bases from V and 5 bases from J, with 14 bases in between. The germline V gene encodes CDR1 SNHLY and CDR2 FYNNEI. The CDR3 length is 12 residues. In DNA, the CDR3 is TGTGCCACAGGATCTACTCGGGAGACCCAGTACTTC. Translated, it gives CATGSTRETQYF. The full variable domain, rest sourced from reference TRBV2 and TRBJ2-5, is EPEVTQTPSHQVTQMGQEVILRCVPISNHLYFYWYRQILGQKVEFLVSFYNNEISEKSEIFDDQFSVERPDGSNFTLKIRSTKLEDSAMYFCATGSTRETQYFGPGTRLLVL.

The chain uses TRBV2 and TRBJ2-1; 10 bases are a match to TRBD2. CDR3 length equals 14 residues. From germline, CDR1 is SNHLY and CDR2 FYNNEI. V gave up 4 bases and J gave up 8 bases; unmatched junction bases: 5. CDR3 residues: CASSVWTSGDEQFF. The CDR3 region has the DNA TGTGCCAGCAGTGTGTGGACTAGCGGCGATGAGCAGTTCTTC.

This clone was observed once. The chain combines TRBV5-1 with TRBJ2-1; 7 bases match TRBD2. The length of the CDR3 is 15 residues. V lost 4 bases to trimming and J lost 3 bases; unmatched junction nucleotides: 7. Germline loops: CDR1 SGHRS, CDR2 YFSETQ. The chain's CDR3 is CASSLLGTNYNEQFF. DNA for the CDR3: TGCGCCAGCAGCCTACTCGGGACTAACTACAATGAGCAGTTCTTC.

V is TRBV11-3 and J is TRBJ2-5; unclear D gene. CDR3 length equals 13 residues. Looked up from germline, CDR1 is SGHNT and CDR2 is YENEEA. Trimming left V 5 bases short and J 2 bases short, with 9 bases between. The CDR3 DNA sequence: TGTGCCAGCAGCCTCGGTCCGCAAGAGACCCAGTACTTC. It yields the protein CASSLGPQETQYF.

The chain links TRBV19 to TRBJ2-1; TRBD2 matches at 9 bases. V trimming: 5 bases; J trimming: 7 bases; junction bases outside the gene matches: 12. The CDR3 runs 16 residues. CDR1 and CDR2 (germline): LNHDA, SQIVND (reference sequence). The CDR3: CASSLDIAGVGNEQFF. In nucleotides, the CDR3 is TGTGCCAGTAGTCTCGATATAGCGGGAGTTGGGAATGAGCAGTTCTTC.

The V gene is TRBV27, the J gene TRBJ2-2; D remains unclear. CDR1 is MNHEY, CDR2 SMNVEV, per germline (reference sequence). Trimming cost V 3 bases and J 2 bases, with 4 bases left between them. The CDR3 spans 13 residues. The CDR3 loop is CASSLLNTGELFF. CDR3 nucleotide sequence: TGTGCCAGCAGTTTGTTAAACACCGGGGAGCTGTTTTTT.

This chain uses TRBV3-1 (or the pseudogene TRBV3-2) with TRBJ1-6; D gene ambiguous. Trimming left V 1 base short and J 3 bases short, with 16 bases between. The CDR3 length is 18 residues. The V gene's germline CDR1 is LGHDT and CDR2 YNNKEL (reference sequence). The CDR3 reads CASSQGAPPGFYNSPLHF. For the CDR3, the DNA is TGTGCCAGCAGCCAAGGGGCCCCCCCGGGGTTCTATAATTCACCCCTCCACTTT.

CDR3 sequence: CASTEGGRDYGYTF. CDR3 nucleotides: TGTGCCAGTACCGAAGGGGGACGGGACTATGGCTACACCTTC. The V call is TRBV19, the J call TRBJ1-2, with a possible D match to TRBD1 (6 bases). The CDR3 sequence is 14 residues long. Germline V gene data show CDR1 as LNHDA and CDR2 as SQIVND (reference sequence). V lost 7 bases, J lost 3 bases, and 15 bases lay in between.

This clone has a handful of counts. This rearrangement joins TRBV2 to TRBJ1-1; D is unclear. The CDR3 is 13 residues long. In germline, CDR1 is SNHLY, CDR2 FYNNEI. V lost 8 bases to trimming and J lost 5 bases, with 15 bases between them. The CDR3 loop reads CASSPESRTEAFF. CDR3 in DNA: TGTGCCAGCTCCCCTGAGAGTCGGACTGAAGCTTTCTTT. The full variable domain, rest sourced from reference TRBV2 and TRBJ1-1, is EPEVTQTPSHQVTQMGQEVILRCVPISNHLYFYWYRQILGQKVEFLVSFYNNEISEKSEIFDDQFSVERPDGSNFTLKIRSTKLEDSAMYFCASSPESRTEAFFGQGTRLTVV.

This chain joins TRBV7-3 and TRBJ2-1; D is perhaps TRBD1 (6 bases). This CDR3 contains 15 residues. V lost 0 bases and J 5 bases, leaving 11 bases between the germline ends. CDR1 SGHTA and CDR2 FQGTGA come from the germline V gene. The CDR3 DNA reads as TGTGCCAGCAGCTTAACGGCAGGGGCGAACAATGAGCAGTTCTTC. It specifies CASSLTAGANNEQFF.

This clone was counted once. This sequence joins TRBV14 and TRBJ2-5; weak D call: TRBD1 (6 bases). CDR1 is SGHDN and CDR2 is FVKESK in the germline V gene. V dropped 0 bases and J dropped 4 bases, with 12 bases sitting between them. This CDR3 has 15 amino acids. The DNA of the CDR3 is TGTGCCAGCAGCCAAGATGGAAAAGGGGGAGAGACCCAGTACTTC. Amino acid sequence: CASSQDGKGGETQYF.

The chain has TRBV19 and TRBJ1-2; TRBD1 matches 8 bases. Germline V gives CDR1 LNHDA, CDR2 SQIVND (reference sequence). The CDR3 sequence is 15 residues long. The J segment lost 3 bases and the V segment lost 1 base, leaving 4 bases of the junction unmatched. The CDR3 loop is CASSIGTGLDYGYTF. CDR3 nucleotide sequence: TGTGCCAGTAGTATAGGGACAGGGCTGGACTATGGCTACACCTTC.